A selection of T cell receptor beta chains follows, all from one sample in a study of control samples from healthy donors and cancer patients. Using immunoSEQ multiplex PCR, the repertoire was profiled, and TCRdb retains in-frame clones only, with some absent. The sample carries 55,000 to 80,000 clones, approximately 89% recorded once. The sequenced sample consisted of PBMCs. These receptors all stem from a man aged 55 to 70 with colorectal cancer. Both conserved end residues are part of each CDR3. Each record gives: CDR3 protein, CDR3 DNA, clone size, J gene, D gene, V gene. D genes are given only for firm matches. Expanded clones get a size class; other rows say once, few or many, or leave the size out.

CASSPGYRHGYTF	TGTGCCAGCAGCCCCGGTTACAGGCATGGCTACACCTTC	.	TRBJ1-2	.	TRBV7-2
CASSLSGTERGYTF	TGTGCCAGCAGCTTGTCCGGGACAGAGCGTGGCTACACCTTC	.	TRBJ1-2	TRBD1	TRBV7-3
CASSLSGGLTEAFF	TGTGCCAGCAGTTTGTCCGGGGGGCTCACTGAAGCTTTCTTT	.	TRBJ1-1	.	TRBV27
CASSPTPRDSSYQPQHF	TGTGCCAGTAGCCCAACCCCTCGGGACAGCAGTTATCAGCCCCAGCATTTT	.	TRBJ1-5	TRBD1	TRBV19
CASSPAPLTGNTDTQYF	TGCGCCAGCAGCCCAGCCCCCCTCACAGGGAACACAGATACGCAGTATTTT	once	TRBJ2-3	.	TRBV5-1
CASGLPPGAEAFF	TGTGCTAGTGGTTTACCCCCTGGGGCTGAAGCTTTCTTT	.	TRBJ1-1	.	TRBV12-5
CACGPSGANVLTF	TGTGCTTGCGGTCCCTCCGGGGCCAACGTCCTGACTTTC	few	TRBJ2-6	.	TRBV27
CASSFQGETQYF	TGTGCCAGCAGCTTCCAGGGAGAGACCCAGTACTTC	.	TRBJ2-5	.	TRBV5-5
CASSSRDRVFYGYTF	TGTGCCAGCAGTTCCCGGGACAGGGTGTTCTATGGCTACACCTTC	.	TRBJ1-2	TRBD1	TRBV2
CASSQDVSYEQYF	TGTGCCAGCAGCCAAGACGTCTCCTACGAGCAGTACTTC	.	TRBJ2-7	.	TRBV3-1/TRBV3-2
CAWSVGVNTEAFF	TGTGCCTGGAGTGTAGGAGTAAACACTGAAGCTTTCTTT	.	TRBJ1-1	.	TRBV30
CASTRSAAPQETQYF	TGTGCCAGCACAAGGTCAGCGGCCCCTCAAGAGACCCAGTACTTC	.	TRBJ2-5	.	TRBV11-3
CASARGSNQPQHF	TGTGCCAGCGCTAGGGGTAGCAATCAGCCCCAGCATTTT	.	TRBJ1-5	.	TRBV7-8
CASSYRTGGDSPLHF	TGTGCCAGCAGTTATCGGACAGGAGGGGATTCACCCCTCCACTTT	.	TRBJ1-6	TRBD1	TRBV27
CASSYGQEIYGYTF	TGTGCCAGCAGTTACGGTCAGGAAATCTATGGCTACACCTTC	.	TRBJ1-2	.	TRBV6-5
CASSVGASGYTDTQYF	TGTGCCAGCAGCGTAGGGGCTAGCGGATACACAGATACGCAGTATTTT	once	TRBJ2-3	TRBD2	TRBV9
CATSREGEAFF	TGTGCCACCAGCAGAGAAGGGGAAGCTTTCTTT	.	TRBJ1-1	.	TRBV15
CASRPGLGGQNTGELFF	TGTGCCAGTAGACCCGGTTTGGGGGGCCAGAACACCGGGGAGCTGTTTTTT	.	TRBJ2-2	.	TRBV19
CASSPGHGDSPLHF	TGTGCCAGCAGCCCGGGGCACGGGGATTCACCCCTCCACTTT	.	TRBJ1-6	.	TRBV3-1/TRBV3-2
CASSPTGTSSQETQYF	TGTGCCAGCAGCCCTACCGGGACTAGCTCCCAAGAGACCCAGTACTTC	once	TRBJ2-5	TRBD2	TRBV7-3
CASSYGQGNYEQYF	TGCGCCAGCAGCTACGGACAGGGGAACTACGAGCAGTACTTC	.	TRBJ2-7	TRBD1	TRBV4-1
CASGSTSYNEQFF	TGTGCCAGCGGGTCCACTTCCTACAATGAGCAGTTCTTC	few	TRBJ2-1	.	TRBV12-3/TRBV12-4
CASSQGTSQETQYF	TGCGCCAGCAGTCAGGGGACAAGCCAAGAGACCCAGTACTTC	few	TRBJ2-5	.	TRBV23-1
CASSPRVFYDSPLHF	TGTGCCAGCTCACCACGGGTTTTTTATGATTCACCCCTCCACTTT	.	TRBJ1-6	.	TRBV18
CASSQDYVSRNTIYF	TGCGCCAGCAGCCAAGATTATGTGTCCCGAAACACCATATATTTT	.	TRBJ1-3	.	TRBV4-3
CASSLGGDYNEQFF	TGTGCCAGCAGCTTAGGCGGGGACTACAATGAGCAGTTCTTC	.	TRBJ2-1	.	TRBV11-3
CASSKRGEGMSNQPQHF	TGTGCCAGCAGCAAGCGGGGGGAGGGTATGAGCAATCAGCCCCAGCATTTT	once	TRBJ1-5	.	TRBV4-2
CASSYRTGVGNEQFF	TGTGCCAGCAGCTACCGGACAGGAGTGGGCAATGAGCAGTTCTTC	.	TRBJ2-1	TRBD1	TRBV7-3
CASSQRGWSTEAFF	TGTGCCAGCAGCCAAAGGGGATGGAGCACTGAAGCTTTCTTT	.	TRBJ1-1	.	TRBV3-1/TRBV3-2
CASSYSKQGAYGYTF	TGTGCCAGCAGTTACTCAAAACAGGGGGCCTATGGCTACACCTTC	.	TRBJ1-2	TRBD1	TRBV6-5
CATARAGSYNEQFF	TGTGCCACCGCCCGGGCCGGATCCTACAATGAGCAGTTCTTC	.	TRBJ2-1	.	TRBV28
CASSYSRGGYGYTF	TGTGCCAGCAGTTACTCTAGGGGGGGCTATGGCTACACCTTC	.	TRBJ1-2	.	TRBV6-5
CASSRPPGELFF	TGTGCCAGCAGCCGCCCCCCCGGGGAGCTGTTTTTT	.	TRBJ2-2	.	TRBV5-6
CASSYGWRGSFTDTQYF	TGTGCCAGCAGTTACGGTTGGCGGGGGAGCTTCACAGATACGCAGTATTTT	.	TRBJ2-3	TRBD2	TRBV6-2/TRBV6-3
CASSLARQSNEKLFF	TGTGCCAGCAGCTTAGCGCGGCAGAGTAATGAAAAACTGTTTTTT	.	TRBJ1-4	.	TRBV7-8
CATSRDKGYNEKLFF	TGTGCCACCAGCAGAGATAAAGGTTACAATGAAAAACTGTTTTTT	.	TRBJ1-4	.	TRBV15
CASSPPNQPQHF	TGTGCCAGCAGCCCGCCCAATCAGCCCCAGCATTTT	.	TRBJ1-5	.	TRBV7-2
CSGSIVGEAFF	TGCAGCGGGTCTATAGTCGGTGAAGCTTTCTTT	.	TRBJ1-1	.	TRBV29-1
CASSGPVIGGGQLLAKNIQYF	TGTGCCAGCAGTGGGCCCGTTATCGGAGGGGGCCAACTTCTAGCCAAAAACATTCAGTACTTC	.	TRBJ2-4	.	TRBV2
CASSQVGAGSIQETQYF	TGTGCCAGCAGCCAAGTGGGGGCAGGGTCTATTCAAGAGACCCAGTACTTC	.	TRBJ2-5	.	TRBV3-1/TRBV3-2
CASSGGRSQETQYF	TGTGCCAGCTCGGGGGGGAGGAGCCAAGAGACCCAGTACTTC	.	TRBJ2-5	TRBD2	TRBV5-4
CASSSLGETQYF	TGTGCCAGCAGTTCCCTGGGAGAGACCCAGTACTTC	.	TRBJ2-5	.	TRBV6-5